The rows below give T cell receptor beta chains drawn from one sample of a study of neurological immune-mediated disorders. TCRdb recomputed calls from the 5' RACE reads with MiXCR, one row per CDR3 protein. The table records 70,000 or so distinct CDR3 sequences, 2.5% to 4% of them present only once. The specimen sequenced was PBMCs. The origin of the receptors is a woman aged 50 to 60 with multiple sclerosis. Both conserved end residues are trimmed from each CDR3.

V gene,J gene,CDR3 protein
TRBV5-1,TRBJ2-1,ASSLTGGAHNEQF
TRBV5-1,TRBJ1-2,ASSLDRNGYT
TRBV7-2,TRBJ2-5,ASSLVRETQY
TRBV2,TRBJ2-3,ASRGDTQY
TRBV12-3/TRBV12-4,TRBJ1-2,ASSPSSHNYGYT
TRBV11-2,TRBJ1-1,ASSPRRGPNTEAF
TRBV7-9,TRBJ2-4,ASSRQGENIQY
TRBV5-5,TRBJ2-1,ASSLGRLAGAYNEQF
TRBV29-1,TRBJ1-1,SVEGQGVVAF
TRBV7-2,TRBJ2-1,ASNTGNSYNEQF
TRBV18,TRBJ1-4,ASSPRLGSEKLF
TRBV6-5,TRBJ1-3,ASSYSKRGPSGNTIY
TRBV7-2,TRBJ1-1,ASSLGWVNTEAF
TRBV18,TRBJ2-1,ASSRDSYSYNEQF
TRBV2,TRBJ1-6,ASSEWLNSPLH
TRBV5-4,TRBJ1-2,ASSLAGARGYT
TRBV3-1,TRBJ2-5,ASSQDHLETQY
TRBV5-1,TRBJ2-2,ASSLGSGSGELF
TRBV6-1,TRBJ1-2,ASSARQGDGYT
TRBV12-3/TRBV12-4,TRBJ2-2,ASSLDGAAGGELF
TRBV6-5,TRBJ2-1,ASRQDRGLWNEQF
TRBV19,TRBJ2-1,ASRLATIHNEQF
TRBV6-2/TRBV6-3,TRBJ2-1,ASSYSSFSGGLIYNEQF
TRBV5-5,TRBJ1-1,ASSLDHRNTEAF
TRBV21-1,TRBJ2-3,ASSEGQESTDTQY
TRBV5-1,TRBJ1-2,ASSRDRGTNYGYT
TRBV28,TRBJ2-1,ASSRGNEQF
TRBV4-1,TRBJ2-5,ASSQEKRENGETQY
TRBV7-9,TRBJ2-7,ASSQAGLRPLGENYEQY
TRBV5-1,TRBJ2-2,ASRRRQGNTGELF
TRBV5-1,TRBJ2-5,ASSSGHRIQETQY
TRBV10-3,TRBJ1-6,AISRQTNSPLH
TRBV4-1,TRBJ1-5,ASSQDNGGWPTKTQN
TRBV3-1,TRBJ1-1,ASRKYQNTEAF
TRBV4-3,TRBJ2-2,ASSQPGRPGELF
TRBV20-1,TRBJ1-5,SARDLGSQPQH
TRBV4-3,TRBJ2-7,ASSQEAGPGEQY
TRBV7-9,TRBJ1-1,ASQLEGNTEAF
TRBV15,TRBJ2-3,ATRAEADTQY
TRBV25-1,TRBJ2-1,ASSLVLGDGKYNEQF
TRBV5-6,TRBJ2-2,ASSGDRNTGELF
TRBV5-1,TRBJ2-1,ASSPTDRAYNEQF
TRBV20-1,TRBJ1-5,SARDLLSNQPQH
TRBV28,TRBJ2-3,ASRSRFMGDTQY